This TCR beta chain is drawn from a study of shared clonotypes between healthy human individuals. Across the study: The donor group consisted of a couple of women and three men, aged 18 to 49.

Assay used: immunoSEQ multiplex PCR; TCRdb lists only in-frame clones, some missing. The data hold about 1.1 million clones, with about 80% observed a single time. Germline values: CDR1 MDHEN, CDR2 SYDVKM. CDR3 length equals 14 residues. Worth noting for this clone: With a much larger clone just one base away, this may be a read error. Other DNA sequences in this specimen translate into the identical CDR3.

The TCR was taken from a man between 18 and 35 years old in good health. Some clones in this sample may be carry-over from other donors' samples. Sequencing used memory CD4+ T cells from PBMCs. Stated subset: CD45RA-negative fraction. The chain employs TRBV28 and TRBJ1-2, with unresolved D. CDR3: CASTLTHLNYGYTF. The DNA of the CDR3 is TGTGCTAGCACCTTGACACATCTTAACTATGGCTACACCTTC.